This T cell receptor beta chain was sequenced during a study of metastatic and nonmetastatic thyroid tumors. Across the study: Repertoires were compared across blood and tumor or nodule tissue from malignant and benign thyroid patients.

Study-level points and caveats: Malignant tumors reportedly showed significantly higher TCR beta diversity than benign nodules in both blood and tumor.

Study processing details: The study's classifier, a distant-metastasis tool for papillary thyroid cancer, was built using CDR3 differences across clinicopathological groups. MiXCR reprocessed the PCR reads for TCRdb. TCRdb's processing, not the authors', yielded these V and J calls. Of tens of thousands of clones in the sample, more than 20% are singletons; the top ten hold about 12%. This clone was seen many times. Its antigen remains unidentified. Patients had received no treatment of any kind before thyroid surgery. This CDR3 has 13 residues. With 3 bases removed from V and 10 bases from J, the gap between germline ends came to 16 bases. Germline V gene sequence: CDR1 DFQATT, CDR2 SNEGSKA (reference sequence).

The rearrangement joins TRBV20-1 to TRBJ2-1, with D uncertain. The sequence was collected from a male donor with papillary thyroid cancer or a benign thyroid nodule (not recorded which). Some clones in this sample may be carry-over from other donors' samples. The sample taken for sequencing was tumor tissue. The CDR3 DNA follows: TGCAGTGCTAGCCCGAATATTAAAAACGAGCAGTTCTTC. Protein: CSASPNIKNEQFF.